This TCR beta chain stems from a study of beta chain features in type 1 diabetes. Remarks on this clone: The target antigen is unknown.

This CDR3 is 13 amino acids long. The junction had 4 bases not matched to a gene; V was cut back by 0 bases and J by 10 bases. Per the germline V gene, CDR1 is SGHRS and CDR2 is YFSETQ. Whole-study findings and limits: High-TCR-expressing cells could be over-represented by cDNA sequencing.

Every isolated RNA sample was fully reverse transcribed, so sequencing captured expressed TCRB transcripts. Method: immunoSEQ multiplex PCR; TCRdb's copy keeps in-frame clones and lacks some. The repertoire holds about 250,000 clones, with 13% to 15% as singletons. This clonotype was obtained from a woman aged 40 to 49 in good health. The rearrangement joins TRBV5-1 to TRBJ1-2, with 9 positions matching TRBD1. Sequencing was carried out using naive CD4+ T cells from blood. DNA of the CDR3: TGCGCCAGCAGCTTGGAGGGGACAGGGTACTACACCTTC. It specifies CASSLEGTGYYTF.